The present TCR beta chain was sequenced within a study of post-analysis software for immune sequencing data. The overall study: Relapsing-remitting, secondary progressive and progressive-relapsing multiple sclerosis courses were included.

This CDR3 has 13 residues. From germline, CDR1 is MNHEY and CDR2 SVGAGI. Study findings and constraints: Strong same-batch co-clustering of samples appeared with F measure clustering. The study found TRBV5-6, TRBV5-1 and TRBV20-1 among five or six TRBV segments more frequent in patients than controls.

Libraries were made from TCR beta cDNA, and they carried unique molecular identifiers. TCRdb passed the PCR reads through MiXCR, listing each CDR3 protein once. The sample consists of approximately 360,000 distinct CDR3 sequences, around 37% of them appearing once. As concerns this clonotype: Its matching antigen is unknown. A single base separates this from a much larger clone, so it may be a read error.

V is TRBV6-5 and J is TRBJ2-5; no definite D call. The sequencing input was blood. The sequence was obtained from a girl under 18 with multiple sclerosis. This CDR3 is CVSSHGWQETQYF. The CDR3, as DNA: TGTGTCAGCAGTCACGGGTGGCAAGAGACCCAGTACTTC.